These T cell receptor beta chains were read from a single sample in a study of T cell changes during pregnancy in multiple sclerosis. Here immunoSEQ multiplex PCR was the method, and the copy in TCRdb shows in-frame clones only, minus some. Among about 26,000 clones listed, 89% were seen once. The input for sequencing was CD8+ T cells from peripheral blood mononuclear cells, taken in the second trimester of pregnancy. The receptors shown here come from a female donor with multiple sclerosis, enrolled in a pregnancy study. Both conserved end residues are part of each CDR3. D genes are given only for firm matches. Size values are once, few and many counts, or a class for expanded clones, and some rows have none.

TRBJ2-1	TRBD2	NA	TRBV6-6	TGTGCCATCCAAAACGGACTAGCGGGAAACAATGAGCAGTTCTTC	CAIQNGLAGNNEQFF
TRBJ2-5	TRBD1	NA	TRBV5-4	TGTGCCAGCAGCTCAGGGGGCAGAAGCGAGACCCAGTACTTC	CASSSGGRSETQYF
TRBJ1-2	NA	NA	TRBV6-5	TGTGCCAGCAGTTACCAGGGCGGCTACACCTTC	CASSYQGGYTF
TRBJ2-1	TRBD1	NA	TRBV19	TGTGCCAGTAGTATACAGGGGGCCTCTTACAATGAGCAGTTCTTC	CASSIQGASYNEQFF
TRBJ2-3	NA	NA	TRBV19	TGTGCCAGTAGCTCCGCCGAGTTTAGCACAGATACGCAGTATTTT	CASSSAEFSTDTQYF
TRBJ2-5	TRBD1	NA	TRBV9	TGTGCCAGCAGCCTGGGACGGACAGGGTGGGAGACCCAGTACTTC	CASSLGRTGWETQYF
TRBJ1-2	TRBD1	medium-sized	TRBV5-6	TGTGCCAGCAGCTGGGAGGACAGGGAGTTTGGCTATGGCTACACCTTC	CASSWEDREFGYGYTF
TRBJ1-1	NA	NA	TRBV7-2	TGTGCCAGCAGCTTGTCAGGGTTGGACACTGAAGCTTTCTTT	CASSLSGLDTEAFF
TRBJ2-7	TRBD2	NA	TRBV7-7	TGTGCTAGCAGCTTAGGGACTAGCGGTTACTACGAGCAGTACTTC	CASSLGTSGYYEQYF
TRBJ2-1	NA	NA	TRBV28	TGTGCCAGCAGTTTATTAGTGCCGGCGGGGTCTGTGGATGAGCAGTTCTTC	CASSLLVPAGSVDEQFF
TRBJ2-7	TRBD1	NA	TRBV15	TGTGCCACCAGCAGTGGACAGGGATGGTTTACTAGCTTAGAGCAGTACTTC	CATSSGQGWFTSLEQYF
TRBJ1-1	NA	NA	TRBV4-1	TGCGCCAGCAGCCAAAAGAAAGGGGAGGCCACTGAAGCTTTCTTT	CASSQKKGEATEAFF
TRBJ2-4	TRBD2	NA	TRBV13	TGTGCCAGCAGTCTGGGGGGGGCCAAAAACATTCAGTACTTC	CASSLGGAKNIQYF
TRBJ1-4	TRBD1	NA	TRBV10-3	TGTGCCATCAGTGAGGGCCGGGACAGGGAAGCTAGCGAAAAACTGTTTTTT	CAISEGRDREASEKLFF
TRBJ1-5	TRBD1	NA	TRBV2	TGTGCCAGCACCGAACAGGGGGATCAGCCCCAGCATTTT	CASTEQGDQPQHF
TRBJ2-7	TRBD2	NA	TRBV19	TGTGCCAGTAGACCTAGCGGGAGTAGTGAGGATGGACTTAACGAGCAGTACTTC	CASRPSGSSEDGLNEQYF
TRBJ2-7	TRBD2	NA	TRBV5-5	TGTGCCAGCAGCTCGGGACTAGCGGGGTACGAGCAGTACTTC	CASSSGLAGYEQYF
TRBJ1-5	NA	NA	TRBV19	TGTGCCAGTAGTGAATCCGCAGGGTCGGGTCAGCCCCAGCATTTT	CASSESAGSGQPQHF
TRBJ1-2	NA	NA	TRBV29-1	TGCAGCGTTGAAGACTGGCGGACGGAACTAACTAGGGGCTACACCTTC	CSVEDWRTELTRGYTF
TRBJ2-7	NA	NA	TRBV7-2	TGTGCCAGCAGCTCGAGAATCCAGCCAGGCTCCTACGAGCAGTACTTC	CASSSRIQPGSYEQYF
TRBJ2-7	NA	many	TRBV30	TGTGCCTGGAGTACCGGGATAGGGAACTACGAGCAGTACTTC	CAWSTGIGNYEQYF
TRBJ2-3	NA	NA	TRBV6-4	TGTGCCAGCAGCCCTTCATCGGCAGATACGCAGTATTTT	CASSPSSADTQYF
TRBJ2-1	TRBD1	NA	TRBV5-1	TGCGCCAGCAGCCGCGGACAGGGATACGACAATGAGCAGTTCTTC	CASSRGQGYDNEQFF
TRBJ2-7	TRBD2	NA	TRBV6-6	TGTGCCAGCAGTTACTCTAGCGGGAGCTACGAGCAGTACTTC	CASSYSSGSYEQYF
TRBJ2-3	NA	few	TRBV9	TGTGCCAGCAGCGCAACTAGCAGCTACACAGATACGCAGTATTTT	CASSATSSYTDTQYF
TRBJ2-7	TRBD1	NA	TRBV5-6	TGTGCCAGCAGCTTGGGGACAGGGTGGTACGAGCAGTACTTC	CASSLGTGWYEQYF
TRBJ2-7	NA	NA	TRBV7-9	TGTGCCAGCAGCTCGATGACAACAACCTACGAGCAGTACTTC	CASSSMTTTYEQYF
TRBJ2-3	NA	once	TRBV7-2	TGTGCCAGCAGCTACGGCTCAGGGCGACCCCTGGCAGATACGCAGTATTTT	CASSYGSGRPLADTQYF
TRBJ2-1	TRBD2	NA	TRBV19	TGTGCCAGTAGTATAGGGATAACCGGGACTAGCGGGAGTGTCTACAATGAGCAGTTCTTC	CASSIGITGTSGSVYNEQFF
TRBJ2-3	NA	NA	TRBV5-1	TGCGCCAGCAGCCGTCTCTACGAAAGCACAGATACGCAGTATTTT	CASSRLYESTDTQYF
TRBJ1-4	NA	NA	TRBV30	TGTGCCTGGAGTCAAACCGGGACACCGTATGAAAAACTGTTTTTT	CAWSQTGTPYEKLFF
TRBJ1-1	TRBD1	NA	TRBV7-6	TGTGCCAGCAGCCCGCAACAGGGGGCGAGGACTGAAGCTTTCTTT	CASSPQQGARTEAFF
TRBJ1-1	NA	NA	TRBV5-4	TGTGCCAGCAGCTTGCAATGGGCGTGGAACACTGAAGCTTTCTTT	CASSLQWAWNTEAFF